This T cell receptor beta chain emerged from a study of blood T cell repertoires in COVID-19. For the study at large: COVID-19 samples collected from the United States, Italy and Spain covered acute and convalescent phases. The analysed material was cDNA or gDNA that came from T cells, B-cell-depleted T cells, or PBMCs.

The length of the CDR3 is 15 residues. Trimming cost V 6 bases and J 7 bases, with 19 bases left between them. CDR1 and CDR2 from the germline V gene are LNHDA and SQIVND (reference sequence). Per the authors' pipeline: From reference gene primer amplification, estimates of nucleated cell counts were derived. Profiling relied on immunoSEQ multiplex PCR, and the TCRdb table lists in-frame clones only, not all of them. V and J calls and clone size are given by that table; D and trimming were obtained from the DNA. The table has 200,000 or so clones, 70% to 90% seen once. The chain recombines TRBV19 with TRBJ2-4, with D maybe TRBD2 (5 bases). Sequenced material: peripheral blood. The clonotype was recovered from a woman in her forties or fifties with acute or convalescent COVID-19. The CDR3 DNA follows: TGTGCCAGTAGCCTCGGGCGGGTCTCGAGGAACATTCAGTACTTC. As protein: CASSLGRVSRNIQYF.